Reported below is one TCR beta chain. V lost 1 base and J lost 9, with 10 bases in between. Germline CDR1 and CDR2: SGHDN and FVKESK. There are 14 residues in the CDR3. This entry belongs to a study of blood T cell repertoires in COVID-19. Produced via immunoSEQ multiplex PCR; TCRdb's table is partial and in-frame only. The sample has about 120,000 clones, 87% seen once. This clonotype was sampled from a woman aged 70 to 79 with acute or convalescent COVID-19. The chain joins TRBV14 to TRBJ1-6; perhaps TRBD1 as D (5 bases). Sequencing was carried out using peripheral blood. The CDR3 loop is CASSQGTFSSPLHF. CDR3 sequence (DNA): TGTGCCAGCAGCCAAGGGACATTCAGTTCACCCCTCCACTTT.